Below, 15 T cell receptor beta chains from the same sample are listed, as sequenced in a study of blood T cell repertoires in COVID-19 (dated by TCRdb to about 2020). The library was prepared using the immunoSEQ multiplex PCR assay. This immuneACCESS table, as held by TCRdb, lists in-frame sequences with V and J called but not all clones. Of the missing ones, under half trace to an unresolved V gene in checked studies; the others have no known cause. Here the sample has about 300,000 clones; about 83% occur a single time. The top ten constitute around 1.5% of the sample. Material for sequencing was peripheral blood. These receptors came from a woman between 50 and 59 years old with acute or convalescent COVID-19.

The rearrangement links TRBV18 to TRBJ2-2; 10 bases fit TRBD2. This CDR3 region has 16 residues. CDR1 and CDR2 from the germline V gene are KGHSH and LQKENI. V gave up 9 bases and J gave up 4 bases; unmatched junction bases: 11. CDR3 sequence: CASNLAGGPSTGELFF. The CDR3 DNA reads as TGTGCCAGTAATTTAGCGGGAGGTCCTTCCACCGGGGAGCTGTTTTTT.

The chain links TRBV7-2 to TRBJ2-1; 8 bases map to TRBD2. V lost 1 base, J lost 9 bases, and 11 bases stayed unmatched. The CDR3 totals 16 residues. CDR1 and CDR2 (germline): SGHTA, FQGNSA. The CDR3 protein is CASSLGNGLAYPEQFF. The CDR3 bases are TGTGCCAGCAGCTTAGGTAACGGACTAGCCTACCCTGAGCAGTTCTTC.

V and J are TRBV27 and TRBJ1-5; D remains ambiguous. The V and J ends lost 0 bases and 7 bases respectively, with 7 bases between them. CDR3 size: 13 residues. Germline CDR1 reads MNHEY; CDR2 reads SMNVEV (reference sequence). For the CDR3, the DNA is TGTGCCAGCAGTTTATCCTTTTTACAGCCCCAGCATTTT. Its translation is CASSLSFLQPQHF.

The chain is built from TRBV24-1 and TRBJ2-1; a weak D match, TRBD1 (5 bases). Trimming removed 1 base at V and 6 bases at J, with 15 bases between. CDR3 length: 16 amino acids. The germline V gene has CDR1 KGHDR and CDR2 SFDVKD. The CDR3 DNA reads as TGTGCCACCAGTGATTTAAGTGGCGACAGCGCCAATGAGCAGTTCTTC. It specifies CATSDLSGDSANEQFF.

V gene TRBV7-6 combines with J gene TRBJ1-5, with a possible D match to TRBD1 (5 bases). The CDR3 contains 14 residues. With 1 base removed from V and 7 bases from J, the gap between germline ends came to 11 bases. Germline V lookup: CDR1 SGHVS, CDR2 FNYEAQ. CDR3 nucleotides: TGTGCCAGCAGCTTAGGGGGGGGTGGACAGCCCCAGCATTTT. This sequence encodes CASSLGGGGQPQHF.

This clone showed up just a few times. The chain recombines TRBV20-1 with TRBJ2-3, with unresolved D. CDR1 is DFQATT, CDR2 SNEGSKA, per germline (reference sequence). CDR3 size: 11 residues. Trimming removed 4 bases at V and 4 bases at J, with 6 bases between. The CDR3 bases are TGCAGTGCTAAACATTCAGATACGCAGTATTTT. Amino acid sequence: CSAKHSDTQYF.

V gene TRBV4-1 combines with J gene TRBJ1-6; TRBD1 aligns across 8 bases. Trimming took 3 bases from V and 7 from J; bases not matched to a gene: 5. CDR1 MGHRA and CDR2 YSYEKL come from the germline V gene. There are 15 residues in the CDR3. Here the CDR3 reads CASSQEDRVNSPLHF. The CDR3 DNA sequence: TGCGCCAGCAGCCAGGAGGACAGGGTGAATTCACCCCTCCACTTT.

V and J are TRBV2 and TRBJ1-4; no definite D call. This CDR3 region has 16 residues. Trimming shortened V by 5 bases and J by 0 bases, and 13 bases separated the two germline ends. In germline, CDR1 is SNHLY, CDR2 FYNNEI. The CDR3 coding sequence is TGTGCCAGCAGTCAGCGCGTCATACCAACTAATGAAAAACTGTTTTTT. Amino acids: CASSQRVIPTNEKLFF.

V usage is TRBV5-4 and J usage is TRBJ1-5, with 8 bases matching TRBD1. From germline, CDR1 is SGHNT and CDR2 YYREEE (reference sequence). V trimming: 4 bases; J trimming: 4 bases; junction bases outside the gene matches: 4. The CDR3 length is 14 residues. The chain's CDR3 is CASSGGTGNQPQHF. The CDR3 DNA is TGTGCCAGCAGCGGAGGGACAGGAAATCAGCCCCAGCATTTT.

CDR3 sequence (DNA): TGTGCCAGCAGTTTTTGGCCTGCGGGAGGGCCCGATACGCAGTATTTT. Translation: CASSFWPAGGPDTQYF. This chain connects TRBV28 to TRBJ2-3, with TRBD2 matching 9 bases. Trimming removed 3 bases from V and 6 bases from J; junction bases left unmatched: 10. The CDR3 length is 16 residues. Germline-derived CDR1 and CDR2 are MDHEN and SYDVKM.

V and J are TRBV5-1 and TRBJ2-1; 7 positions match TRBD2. Germline CDR1 is SGHRS and CDR2 is YFSETQ. The ends lost 6 bases at V and 10 bases at J; junction bases unmatched: 10. This CDR3 is 13 amino acids long. The CDR3 DNA reads as TGCGCCAGCACCTTCGCGGGAGCGGAGGAGCAGTTCTTC. Residues: CASTFAGAEEQFF. The full variable domain, its missing parts supplied by reference TRBV5-1 and TRBJ2-1, is KAGVTQTPRYLIKTRGQQVTLSCSPISGHRSVSWYQQTPGQGLQFLFEYFSETQRNKGNFPGRFSGRQFSNSRSEMNVSTLELGDSALYLCASTFAGAEEQFFGPGTRLTVL.

The CDR3 region is CASSHVAGGGDTQYF. CDR3 in DNA: TGTGCCAGCAGCCACGTGGCGGGAGGGGGAGATACGCAGTATTTT. This chain connects TRBV7-6 to TRBJ2-3, with 9 positions matching TRBD2. The CDR3 has 15 residues. V lost 5 bases, J lost 5 bases, and 8 bases stayed unmatched. Germline loops: CDR1 SGHVS, CDR2 FNYEAQ.

This chain joins TRBV6-5 and TRBJ1-3, with 7 bases lining up with TRBD1. There are 14 residues in the CDR3. The V and J ends lost 4 bases and 4 bases, in that order; junction bases with no gene match: 4. Looked up from germline, CDR1 is MNHEY and CDR2 is SVGAGI. The CDR3 loop is CASSSLDRGNTIYF. Written as DNA, the CDR3 is TGTGCCAGCAGTTCCTTGGACAGGGGAAACACCATATATTTT.

The chain has TRBV27 and TRBJ2-1, with 7 positions matching TRBD2. The germline V gene encodes CDR1 MNHEY and CDR2 SMNVEV (reference sequence). J lost 2 bases, V lost 5 bases, and 6 bases had no gene match. The CDR3 is made up of 15 amino acids. In nucleotides, the CDR3 is TGTGCCAGCAGTCGGTCTAGCGGTACCTACAATGAGCAGTTCTTC. Translation: CASSRSSGTYNEQFF.

This chain joins TRBV6-2 or TRBV6-3 and TRBJ2-1, with 8 bases lining up with TRBD2. CDR3 size: 14 residues. V gave up 6 bases and J gave up 7 bases; unmatched junction bases: 8. Germline CDR1 reads MNHEY; CDR2 reads SVGEGT. The CDR3 DNA sequence: TGTGCCAGCAGCGGACTAGCCCCTCGGAATGAGCAGTTCTTC. This gives the protein CASSGLAPRNEQFF.